The T cell receptor beta chain under discussion was sequenced for a study of T cell repertoires in cytomegalovirus infection (dated by TCRdb to about 2019). For the study in its entirety: Peptide stimulations targeted recently identified HLA-C-restricted CMV epitopes, whose presentation resists viral immunomodulation, together with well-studied HLA-B-restricted epitopes. Donor HLA type was relevant to the analysis, because carriage of CMV infection together with the matching HLA type was indicated by public TCR beta signatures.

Sequencing used an Illumina HiSeq 1500. The public reads were quality trimmed at Q25 with fastp and then assembled into clones with MiXCR by TCRdb, keeping productive beta chains. Every CDR3 protein is listed once, alongside the most common genes and DNA of its rows. This sample comprises about 770,000 distinct CDR3 sequences, under 35% of them detected only once. 10% to 15% of the sample lies in the top ten. The CDR3 starts with the cysteine, ends with the phenylalanine, and has 15 residues. Only the CDR3 DNA is retained, 45 bases long and in frame from the first base. Unmatched junction bases come to 13, with V trimmed by 6 bases and J by 5 bases. From a lookup of the germline V gene (reference sequence), CDR1 and CDR2 are DFQATT and SNEGSKA. The paper's findings and limits, for the study overall: In both this cohort and an independent roughly 350-donor cohort, the cumulative frequency of public TCR beta family members distinguished carriers of CMV infection plus the relevant HLA type. The ex vivo response was dominated by HLA-C-restricted CMV-specific TCR beta clonotypes, which also provided the single most frequent clonotype in two of eight donors.

This specimen's treatment or condition label, interpreted: in vitro stimulation with specific CMV peptide epitopes to enrich CMV-specific T cells. This clonotype was counted only a few times. Its antigen remains undetermined. No much larger clone exists at a distance of one base, and base qualities are not known. Sequences were derived from cultured CD8+ T cells from PBMCs, sampled from culture after CMV antigen stimulation. The V and J genes are TRBV20-1 and TRBJ2-5; 9 bases in the middle match TRBD2. The TCR originated in a human donor in good health (CMV status not recorded). Some clones in this sample may be carry-over from other donors' samples. The CDR3 protein sequence reads: CSAVERGDNWETQYF. The nucleotides read TGCAGTGCCGTGGAGCGGGGGGACAATTGGGAGACCCAGTACTTC.